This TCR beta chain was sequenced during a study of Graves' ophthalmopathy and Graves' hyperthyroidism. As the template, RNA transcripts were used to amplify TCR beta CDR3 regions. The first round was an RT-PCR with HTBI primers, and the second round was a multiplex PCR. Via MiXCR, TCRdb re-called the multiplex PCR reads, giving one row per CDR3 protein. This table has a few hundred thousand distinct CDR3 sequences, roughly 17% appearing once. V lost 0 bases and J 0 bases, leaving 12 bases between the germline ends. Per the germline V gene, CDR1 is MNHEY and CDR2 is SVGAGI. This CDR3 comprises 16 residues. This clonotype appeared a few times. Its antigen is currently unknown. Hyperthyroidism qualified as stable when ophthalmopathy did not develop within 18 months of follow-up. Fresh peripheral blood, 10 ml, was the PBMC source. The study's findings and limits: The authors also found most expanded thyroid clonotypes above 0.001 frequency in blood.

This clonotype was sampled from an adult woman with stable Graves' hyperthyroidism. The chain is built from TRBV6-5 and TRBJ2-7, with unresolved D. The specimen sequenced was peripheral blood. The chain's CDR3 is CASSYSIASFSYEQYF. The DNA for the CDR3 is TGTGCCAGCAGTTACTCGATAGCCAGCTTCTCCTACGAGCAGTACTTC.